Sequencing of this T cell receptor beta chain was carried out in a study of T cell responses to AZD1222 COVID-19 vaccine. This CDR3 is built from 18 residues. V lost 0 bases to trimming and J lost 3 bases; unmatched junction nucleotides: 9. The germline V gene has CDR1 SGHRS and CDR2 YFSETQ. Notes on the study in general: It should be noted that donors were predominantly white British and more often female, and clonal diversity was possibly underestimated. Spike was spanned by vaccine-associated CD4 TCRs, with dominance at 160-218 and 743-854.

The table came from immunoSEQ multiplex PCR; TCRdb's copy has only in-frame clones and leaves some out. Here the sample spans 75,000 to 90,000 clones, 85% to 95% being singletons. Regarding this clone: Its antigen is currently unknown.

This TCR was recovered from an adult who received the AZD1222 COVID-19 vaccine. The specimen was peripheral blood, collected 28 days after the second AZD1222 dose. This chain joins TRBV5-1 and TRBJ2-2; 9 positions match TRBD2. The CDR3 DNA reads as TGCGCCAGCAGCTTGGAACCGGCTAGCGGGATCGACACCGGGGAGCTGTTTTTT. Its protein product is CASSLEPASGIDTGELFF.